This passage covers 25 T cell receptor beta chains from one sample sequenced in a study of blood T cell repertoires in COVID-19 (dated by TCRdb to 2018 to 2020). Libraries were constructed by the immunoSEQ multiplex PCR assay. In its TCRdb copy, this immuneACCESS table keeps in-frame sequences only and misses some clones. Where compared with another copy, unresolved V genes explain less than half of these, and the others have no known cause. Recorded for this sample are about 220,000 clones; 80% to 90% of them occurred a single time. Of the sample, around 20% falls within the top ten clones. Sample: peripheral blood. The receptor source for this set is a man aged 30 to 39 with active or convalescent COVID-19.

As to this clone: Different DNA sequences within this sample yield the same CDR3. The chain links TRBV4-3 to TRBJ2-3; 12 bases agree with TRBD2. V lost 4 bases to trimming and J lost 2 bases; unmatched junction nucleotides: 4. CDR3 length: 16 residues. Germline assignment: CDR1 LGHNA and CDR2 YSLEER. CDR3 protein: CASSLTSGGYTDTQYF. In nucleotides, the CDR3 is TGCGCCAGCAGCCTTACTAGCGGGGGGTACACAGATACGCAGTATTTT.

The J gene is TRBJ1-1, the V gene TRBV28; D unclear. The V and J ends lost 6 bases and 7 bases respectively, with 6 bases between them. The germline V gene encodes CDR1 MDHEN and CDR2 SYDVKM. The CDR3 totals 10 residues. CDR3 in amino acids: CASRRGEAFF. CDR3 coding DNA: TGTGCCAGCAGGCGGGGTGAAGCTTTCTTT.

CDR3 amino acids: CASSIAGQTEAFF. In DNA, the CDR3 is TGTGCCAGTAGTATAGCCGGACAGACTGAAGCTTTCTTT. The chain links TRBV19 to TRBJ1-1; the D gene is possibly TRBD1 (6 bases). V was cut by 1 base and J by 5 bases, with 8 bases left in between. Germline V gene sequence: CDR1 LNHDA, CDR2 SQIVND (reference sequence). The CDR3 extends over 13 amino acids.

The chain combines TRBV6-5 with TRBJ1-5; no definite D call. This CDR3 is 15 amino acids long. V was trimmed by 6 bases and J by 2 bases, leaving 14 bases between them. Germline loops: CDR1 MNHEY, CDR2 SVGAGI. Written as DNA, the CDR3 is TGTGCCAGCAGCCAACTTTCGCAGGGCAATCAGCCCCAGCATTTT. Translated, it gives CASSQLSQGNQPQHF.

The genes are TRBV7-2 and TRBJ2-3; D not resolved. There are 17 residues in the CDR3. The V gene's germline CDR1 is SGHTA and CDR2 FQGNSA. Trimming stripped 5 bases from V and 1 base from J, with 19 bases between. The CDR3 protein is CASSPTNPNRGTDTQYF. The CDR3 nucleotides read TGTGCCAGCAGCCCTACAAATCCTAACCGGGGCACAGATACGCAGTATTTT. The full variable domain, rest sourced from reference TRBV7-2 and TRBJ2-3, is GAGVSQSPSNKVTEKGKDVELRCDPISGHTALYWYRQSLGQGLEFLIYFQGNSAPDKSGLPSDRFSAERTGGSVSTLTIQRTQQEDSAVYLCASSPTNPNRGTDTQYFGPGTRLTVL.

CDR3 nucleotides: TGTGCCAGCAGCTTTAGAGGGTTATCTGGAAACACCATATATTTT. Translating it yields CASSFRGLSGNTIYF. The chain couples TRBV5-8 to TRBJ1-3; no firm D call. This CDR3 contains 15 residues. CDR1 is SGHTS and CDR2 is YDEGEE in the germline V gene. Trimming removed 2 bases from V and 1 base from J, with 10 bases in between.

The V gene is TRBV7-6, the J gene TRBJ2-7; 7 bases align to TRBD1. Germline V gene lookup returns CDR1 SGHVS and CDR2 FNYEAQ. The CDR3 covers 16 residues. J lost 2 bases, V lost 5 bases, and 12 bases had no gene match. The CDR3 protein is CASSGPTGTAAYEQYF. The DNA of the CDR3 is TGTGCCAGCAGCGGGCCGACCGGGACAGCAGCCTACGAGCAGTACTTC. Together with reference TRBV7-6 and TRBJ2-7, the CDR3 gives the full variable domain: GAGVSQSPRYKVTKRGQDVALRCDPISGHVSLYWYRQALGQGPEFLTYFNYEAQQDKSGLPNDRFSAERPEGSISTLTIQRTEQRDSAMYRCASSGPTGTAAYEQYFGPGTRLTVT.

The V gene is TRBV9, the J gene TRBJ2-5, with D possibly being TRBD2 (7 bases). The CDR3 has 14 residues. V was clipped by 2 bases and J by 5 bases, with 13 bases between them. Germline V gene lookup returns CDR1 SGDLS and CDR2 YYNGEE. Written as DNA, the CDR3 is TGTGCCAGCAGCGTCCTGGGGGGGCCGGAGACCCAGTACTTC. It translates to CASSVLGGPETQYF.

This clone was detected a few times. The chain combines TRBV4-1 with TRBJ2-1; the match to TRBD2 covers 9 bases. The CDR3 runs 18 residues. In germline, CDR1 is MGHRA, CDR2 YSYEKL. The V segment lost 0 bases and the J segment 2 bases; nucleotides outside the gene matches: 8. The CDR3 region has the DNA TGCGCCAGCAGCCAAGACCTCGGGCTAGCGGGGACCTACAATGAGCAGTTCTTC. It is translated as CASSQDLGLAGTYNEQFF.

The chain employs TRBV27 and TRBJ2-1; 11 nucleotides align to TRBD1. The CDR3 has 15 amino acids. J lost 7 bases, V lost 7 bases, and 9 bases had no gene match. CDR1 and CDR2 (germline): MNHEY, SMNVEV (reference sequence). CDR3 in amino acids: CASTSGTGGGNEQFF. CDR3 sequence (DNA): TGTGCCAGCACCTCAGGGACAGGGGGGGGGAATGAGCAGTTCTTC.

CDR3 DNA: TGTGCCATCAGTGTGGGCGGGAATGCAAAGGTTGAGCAGTTCTTC. This gives the protein CAISVGGNAKVEQFF. The chain carries TRBV10-3 and TRBJ2-1; D is perhaps TRBD2 (6 bases). Germline V lookup: CDR1 ENHRY, CDR2 SYGVKD. CDR3 length: 15 amino acids. The germline V and J ends were trimmed by 4 bases and 9 bases, with 19 bases remaining between them.

The rearrangement joins TRBV27 to TRBJ2-7, with TRBD2 matching 8 bases. Germline V gives CDR1 MNHEY, CDR2 SMNVEV (reference sequence). This CDR3 has 14 amino acids. The trim removed 4 bases at V and 4 bases at J, leaving 6 bases unmatched. The CDR3 nucleotides are TGTGCCAGCAGTTCCCGCGGGAGGTGGTACGAGCAGTACTTC. Amino acid sequence: CASSSRGRWYEQYF.

This sequence joins TRBV7-9 and TRBJ1-3; D gene unclear. V was pared by 1 base and J by 4 bases, with 8 bases between. Germline V CDR1 and CDR2: SEHNR, FQNEAQ (reference sequence). The CDR3 contains 14 residues. Written as DNA, the CDR3 is TGTGCCAGCAGCTTAGAACAGACAGGAAACACCATATATTTT. Its translation: CASSLEQTGNTIYF.

The V gene is TRBV5-8, the J gene TRBJ1-1; TRBD1 matches 7 bases. V was pared by 7 bases and J by 10 bases, with 10 bases of the junction left unmatched. This CDR3 contains 12 residues. Germline V lookup: CDR1 SGHTS, CDR2 YDEGEE. In DNA, the CDR3 is TGTGCCAGCCAAACGCCGGACAGGAGAGCTTTCTTT. Translated: CASQTPDRRAFF.

The chain joins TRBV28 to TRBJ1-5; possibly TRBD1 for D (6 bases). The CDR3 is 15 residues long. Germline V gives CDR1 MDHEN, CDR2 SYDVKM. Between the trimmed V and J ends, which lost 3 bases and 3 bases, there was a span of 12 bases. The CDR3, as DNA: TGTGCCAGCAGTTTGGAAGGACAGACCAATCAGCCCCAGCATTTT. Translated, it gives CASSLEGQTNQPQHF.

The chain has TRBV4-2 and TRBJ2-1; D gene unclear. Germline CDR1 LGHNA, CDR2 YNFKEQ. This CDR3 has 15 residues. V was trimmed by 4 bases and J by 0 bases, leaving 10 bases between them. The CDR3 nucleotides are TGTGCCAGCAGCCTAACTCCAAACTCCTACAATGAGCAGTTCTTC. Residues: CASSLTPNSYNEQFF.

The gene calls are TRBV5-1 and TRBJ2-1, with 12 bases fitting TRBD2. CDR1 is SGHRS and CDR2 is YFSETQ in the germline V gene. The CDR3 extends over 15 amino acids. V shed 1 base and J 6 bases; nucleotides not matched to a gene: 2. For the CDR3, the DNA is TGCGCCAGCAGCTTGCCTAGCGGGAGGGCCAATGAGCAGTTCTTC. Its protein is CASSLPSGRANEQFF.

The chain recombines TRBV5-6 with TRBJ2-3; TRBD2 might be the D (6 bases). The V end lost 5 bases, the J end lost 3 bases, and 7 bases lay between the germline ends. Germline CDR1 is SGHDT and CDR2 is YYEEEE. CDR3 length: 12 amino acids. This CDR3 reads CASSAGTDTQYF. In DNA form, the CDR3 reads TGTGCCAGCAGTGCGGGGACAGATACGCAGTATTTT.

This rearrangement joins TRBV6-2 or TRBV6-3 to TRBJ2-7; TRBD2 matches 9 bases. CDR3 length equals 20 residues. With V trimmed by 4 bases and J by 0 bases, 19 bases remained unmatched. CDR1 MNHEY and CDR2 SVGEGT come from the germline V gene. The CDR3 bases are TGTGCCAGCAGTTTCGCCCTCGGGGTAGCGGGGGCCCTAAGCTCCTACGAGCAGTACTTC. Translated, it gives CASSFALGVAGALSSYEQYF.

The chain employs TRBV4-3 and TRBJ2-1; 8 bases line up with TRBD2. Germline loops: CDR1 LGHNA, CDR2 YSLEER. The CDR3 spans 15 residues. V shed 1 base, J shed 10 bases, and the junction held 9 bases outside the gene matches. The CDR3 bases are TGCGCCAGCAGCCAAGGAAGCGGGAGCTCCAGGGAGCAGTTCTTC. Translation: CASSQGSGSSREQFF.

The V call is TRBV5-5, the J call TRBJ2-5, with TRBD1 as a possible D gene (6 bases). This CDR3 is built from 16 residues. V lost 0 bases, J lost 2 bases, and 14 bases lay in between. Germline CDR1 reads SGHKS; CDR2 reads YYEKEE (reference sequence). The CDR3 bases are TGTGCCAGCAGCTTGGTAACAGGGCCCAAACAAGAGACCCAGTACTTC. Protein product: CASSLVTGPKQETQYF.

This clone came up once. The rearrangement links TRBV2 to TRBJ2-1; no reliable D call. V dropped 2 bases and J dropped 8 bases, with 10 bases sitting between them. Germline CDR1 reads SNHLY; CDR2 reads FYNNEI. This CDR3 has 13 amino acids. The CDR3 DNA is TGTGCCAGCAGTGAAAGCCCTAGTCATGAGCAGTTCTTC. As protein: CASSESPSHEQFF.

The chain carries TRBV29-1 and TRBJ2-4; D might be TRBD1 (6 bases). Germline CDR1 and CDR2: SQVTM and ANQGSEA. This CDR3 comprises 10 residues. V lost 6 bases to trimming and J lost 8 bases, with 8 bases between them. The CDR3 here is CSVKGDIQYF. The CDR3 DNA reads as TGCAGCGTCAAGGGGGACATTCAGTACTTC.

The gene calls are TRBV2 and TRBJ1-6; a possible D gene is TRBD1 (5 bases). The length of the CDR3 is 14 residues. The V end was cut by 4 bases, the J end by 9 bases, with 13 bases between. The germline gives CDR1 SNHLY, CDR2 FYNNEI. CDR3 region: CASSAGTALSPLHF. The CDR3 bases are TGTGCCAGCAGTGCTGGGACTGCACTTTCACCCCTCCACTTT.

CDR3 protein: CASSLQVHSGNTIYF. CDR3 sequence (DNA): TGTGCCAGCAGCTTGCAGGTGCACTCTGGAAACACCATATATTTT. This chain joins TRBV7-2 and TRBJ1-3; D not resolved. V lost 3 bases to trimming and J lost 0 bases, with 9 bases between them. Germline V gives CDR1 SGHTA, CDR2 FQGNSA. CDR3 length equals 15 residues.